This T cell receptor beta chain was recorded in a study of T cells in Graves' hyperthyroidism and ophthalmopathy. Looking at the study overall: At initial diagnosis, before any treatment had begun, peripheral blood was obtained.

RNA transcripts provided the source from which TCR beta CDR3 regions were amplified. First-round RT-PCR with HTBI primers amplified the TCR CDR3 region. TCRdb fed the multiplex PCR reads into MiXCR, producing one record per CDR3 protein. The sample shows under 400,000 distinct CDR3 sequences, about 15% of them seen only once. CDR1 is SEHNR and CDR2 is FQNEAQ in the germline V gene (reference sequence). Trimming stripped 8 bases from V and 1 base from J, with 13 bases between. The CDR3 has 14 amino acids. Study-wide points: It was a median around seven months before onset that the model predicted ophthalmopathy.

Participants, patients aged 18 to 65, had newly diagnosed hyperthyroidism with a duration under 2 months. Uncontrolled infection, other autoimmune disease, pregnancy and lactation each barred patients from inclusion. This clonotype was recorded at least ten times. What it recognizes is unknown. The sequence was collected from a woman in her fifties or sixties with Graves' hyperthyroidism. The sample consisted of blood. The rearrangement links TRBV7-9 to TRBJ2-3; a possible D gene is TRBD1 (6 bases). The CDR3 bases are TGTGCCAGCTTCAGGGGTTCCCGCACAGATACGCAGTATTTT. This sequence encodes CASFRGSRTDTQYF.